Listed below are T cell receptor beta chains from one sample, sequenced in a study of T cell changes during pregnancy in multiple sclerosis. Generated by immunoSEQ multiplex PCR, the TCRdb table keeps only in-frame clones and is missing some. The table lists around 59,000 clones, around nine tenths of them singletons. This material consisted of peripheral blood, taken in the third trimester of pregnancy. Every receptor here comes from a female donor in good health, enrolled as a control in a pregnancy study. CDR3s include the opening cysteine and the closing phenylalanine or tryptophan. The D gene is left open where the match is weak. Expanded clones are given a class, and other clones once, few, many or no size at all.

j_call d_call clone_size v_call cdr3_aa cdr3_nt
TRBJ2-2 NA NA TRBV6-5 CASESFSAGELFF TGTGCCAGCGAGTCGTTTAGCGCCGGGGAGCTGTTTTTT
TRBJ2-1 NA NA TRBV28 CASSTGSATVDEQFF TGTGCCAGCAGTACGGGGTCTGCTACTGTCGATGAGCAGTTCTTC
TRBJ2-3 NA NA TRBV28 CASSSSDGRGRTDTQYF TGTGCCAGCAGTTCCTCAGACGGACGGGGTCGCACAGATACGCAGTATTTT
TRBJ1-5 NA NA TRBV2 CASKNTGLDQPQHF TGTGCCAGCAAGAACACAGGGCTCGATCAGCCCCAGCATTTT
TRBJ1-5 NA NA TRBV7-8 CASSPPGEQPQHF TGTGCCAGCAGCCCCCCTGGAGAGCAGCCCCAGCATTTT
TRBJ2-4 NA NA TRBV15 CATSPRRGTSLAKNIQYF TGTGCCACCAGCCCCCGACGGGGGACTTCCTTAGCCAAAAACATTCAGTACTTC
TRBJ1-2 NA NA TRBV15 CATSRDHAYGYTF TGTGCCACCAGCAGAGACCATGCGTATGGCTACACCTTC
TRBJ2-3 TRBD1 NA TRBV4-1 CASSQDPGGNTDTQYF TGCGCCAGCAGCCAAGATCCAGGGGGCAACACAGATACGCAGTATTTT
TRBJ1-5 NA few TRBV2 CASSEALRGRQPQHF TGTGCCAGCAGTGAAGCGCTCAGGGGCCGACAGCCCCAGCATTTT
TRBJ1-1 NA NA TRBV7-8 CASGPGTADTEAFF TGTGCCAGCGGACCCGGGACTGCGGACACTGAAGCTTTCTTT
TRBJ1-2 TRBD1 NA TRBV7-2 CASSSGTGGYGYTF TGTGCCAGCAGTTCCGGGACAGGGGGCTATGGCTACACCTTC
TRBJ2-1 TRBD2 NA TRBV10-3 CAISEGTSYNEQFF TGTGCCATCAGTGAGGGGACTAGTTACAATGAGCAGTTCTTC
TRBJ1-1 NA NA TRBV28 CASSLSYREGAFF TGTGCCAGCAGTTTATCCTATCGGGAGGGAGCTTTCTTT
TRBJ2-5 TRBD2 NA TRBV29-1 CSGKGLGWQETQYF TGCAGCGGGAAGGGACTAGGATGGCAAGAGACCCAGTACTTC
TRBJ1-2 TRBD1 NA TRBV28 CASSLGGQGYGYTF TGTGCCAGCAGTTTAGGAGGACAGGGGTATGGCTACACCTTC
TRBJ2-5 NA NA TRBV28 CASLRLGETQYF TGTGCCAGCCTTAGACTGGGAGAGACCCAGTACTTC
TRBJ2-1 TRBD2 NA TRBV5-1 CASSTSGRDNEQFF TGCGCCAGCAGCACTAGCGGGAGGGACAATGAGCAGTTCTTC
TRBJ2-2 NA NA TRBV9 CASSDGHGGVGTGELFF TGTGCCAGCAGCGATGGGCATGGCGGGGTCGGGACCGGGGAGCTGTTTTTT
TRBJ1-6 NA few TRBV10-3 CAISEFPYHTGSPLHF TGTGCCATCAGTGAGTTCCCGTATCACACGGGTTCACCCCTCCACTTT
TRBJ2-5 NA NA TRBV29-1 CSVDGRYQETQYF TGCAGCGTTGATGGGAGGTACCAAGAGACCCAGTACTTC
TRBJ2-1 NA NA TRBV19 CASSIALYNEQFF TGTGCCAGTAGTATTGCACTTTACAATGAGCAGTTCTTC
TRBJ1-1 NA NA TRBV15 CATSRGAEGPTAEAFF TGTGCCACCAGCAGAGGGGCGGAGGGGCCTACAGCGGAAGCTTTCTTT
TRBJ2-7 TRBD2 NA TRBV11-2 CASSLNMLADRSYEQYF TGTGCCAGCAGCTTAAATATGCTAGCGGACCGCTCCTACGAGCAGTACTTC
TRBJ2-7 TRBD1 NA TRBV6-5 CASSAQGALVEQYF TGTGCCAGCAGTGCACAGGGGGCGCTTGTTGAGCAGTACTTC
TRBJ1-5 NA few TRBV28 CASSFLNQPQHF TGTGCCAGCAGTTTTCTCAATCAGCCCCAGCATTTT
TRBJ2-2 TRBD1 NA TRBV2 CASSQKVGQGWSGELFF TGTGCCAGCAGCCAGAAGGTGGGACAGGGGTGGAGCGGGGAGCTGTTTTTT
TRBJ2-1 NA once TRBV7-9 CASSFPLRAGLYNEQFF TGTGCCAGCAGTTTCCCCCTGAGGGCCGGTTTGTACAATGAGCAGTTCTTC
TRBJ1-1 NA NA TRBV18 CASSPDINTEAFF TGTGCCAGCTCACCGGACATTAACACTGAAGCTTTCTTT
TRBJ1-2 NA NA TRBV9 CASSVRDTRDGYTF TGTGCCAGCAGCGTGAGGGACACACGGGATGGCTACACCTTC
TRBJ2-3 NA NA TRBV5-1 CASSLFTDTQYF TGCGCCAGCAGCCTCTTCACAGATACGCAGTATTTT